This T cell receptor (beta chain) derives from a study of T cell repertoires in cytomegalovirus infection (dated by TCRdb to the late 2010s). Background for the entire study: Donor HLA type was relevant to the analysis, as public TCR beta signatures indicated carriage of CMV infection together with the matching HLA type. Findings and caveats that apply to the study as a whole: The ex vivo response was dominated by HLA-C-restricted CMV-specific TCR beta clonotypes, and the single most frequent clonotype in two of eight donors was supplied by these HLA-C-restricted clonotypes. Cumulative frequency of public TCR beta family members discriminated carriers of CMV infection plus the relevant HLA type in this cohort and an independent approximately 370-donor cohort.

The reads were generated on an Illumina HiSeq 1500. Using fastp trimming at Q25 and MiXCR clonotype assembly, TCRdb reanalyzed the public sequencing data and kept in-frame beta chains. Rows are combined by CDR3 protein, so each entry shows the most common genes and DNA. Present in this sample are around 100,000 distinct CDR3 sequences, 23% of which were seen just once. The top ten clones comprise about two fifths of the sample. The germline ends are 18 bases apart after V is trimmed by 5 bases and J by 4 bases. Including cysteine and phenylalanine, the CDR3 has 16 amino acids. Only the CDR3 portion is preserved as DNA: 48 bases, with reading frame beginning at the first base. CDR1 SGHVS and CDR2 FQNEAQ were looked up in the germline V gene. This clonotype was counted many times. The antigen it recognizes is unknown. No base quality values were provided; no much bigger clone lies one nucleotide off.

Sequencing input: CD8+ T cells from PBMCs. The V and J segments used are TRBV7-8 and TRBJ1-5; matching of 5 bases hints at TRBD1 as the D gene. The receptor comes from a human donor in good health (CMV status not recorded). Some clones in this sample may be carry-over from other donors' samples. The DNA reads TGTGCCAGCAGCCCCCCCAAGATAGGGGTAAATCAGCCCCAGCATTTT. This gives the protein CASSPPKIGVNQPQHF.